These 10 T cell receptor beta chains were all obtained from the same sample, sequenced in a study of human CD4 T cells and Enterobacteriaceae. Libraries were prepared by immunoSEQ multiplex PCR; TCRdb keeps only in-frame clonotypes and omits some of them. Of about 25,000 clones in the sample, roughly 80% were seen once. Sorting took every CD4+ cell except CD45RA+CCR7+CD95- naive cells, reaching over 95% purity. The specimen sequenced was memory CD4+ T cells from blood. These receptor sequences come from a human donor in good health.

CDR3 residues: CASRIGGGGTYEQYF. CDR3 bases: TGTGCCAGCAGAATTGGGGGAGGTGGGACCTACGAGCAGTACTTC. The chain is built from TRBV28 and TRBJ2-7; tentatively, D is TRBD2 (6 bases). The CDR3 sequence is 15 residues long. With 6 bases removed from V and 2 bases from J, the gap between germline ends came to 17 bases. The V gene's germline CDR1 is MDHEN and CDR2 SYDVKM. The full variable domain, with the rest looked up from reference TRBV28 and TRBJ2-7, is DVKVTQSSRYLVKRTGEKVFLECVQDMDHENMFWYRQDPGLGLRLIYFSYDVKMKEKGDIPEGYSVSREKKERFSLILESASTNQTSMYLCASRIGGGGTYEQYFGPGTRLTVT.

The chain employs TRBV6-5 and TRBJ2-2; a weak D match, TRBD1 (6 bases). The CDR3 has 14 residues. In germline, CDR1 is MNHEY, CDR2 SVGAGI. V lost 7 bases to trimming and J lost 1 base, with 10 bases between them. CDR3 sequence (DNA): TGTGCCAGCAAGGAGACAGGGAACACCGGGGAGCTGTTTTTT. It yields the protein CASKETGNTGELFF.

The rearrangement uses TRBV27 and TRBJ2-1; TRBD2 agrees at 9 bases. Unmatched junction bases numbered 13, after V lost 4 bases and J lost 0 bases. Germline lookup yields CDR1 MNHEY and CDR2 SMNVEV (reference sequence). This CDR3 contains 19 residues. CDR3 DNA sequence: TGTGCCAGCAGTTCCAAAGGGCGGGGGGGATCTCGCTCCTACAATGAGCAGTTCTTC. This gives the protein CASSSKGRGGSRSYNEQFF.

The chain combines TRBV7-3 with TRBJ2-3; weak D call: TRBD1 (5 bases). The germline V gene encodes CDR1 SGHTA and CDR2 FQGTGA. V was shortened by 0 bases and J by 1 base, with 11 bases between the two germline ends. This CDR3 has 16 amino acids. DNA for the CDR3: TGTGCCAGCAGCTTAACGGGGCTAGGGGGCACAGATACGCAGTATTTT. It is translated as CASSLTGLGGTDTQYF.

V is TRBV15 and J is TRBJ2-5, with TRBD2 matching over 12 bases. The CDR3 extends over 17 amino acids. Germline values: CDR1 LNHNV, CDR2 YYDKDF (reference sequence). V shed 1 base and J 5 bases; nucleotides not matched to a gene: 8. The CDR3 nucleotides read TGTGCCACCAGCAGAGGTGGACTAGCGGGGAGGGGGGAGACCCAGTACTTC. This sequence encodes CATSRGGLAGRGETQYF.

The chain employs TRBV2 and TRBJ2-1; D is perhaps TRBD1 (8 bases). Per the germline V gene, CDR1 is SNHLY and CDR2 is FYNNEI. The ends were cut back, 5 bases at V and 4 bases at J, with 15 bases in the middle. The CDR3 runs to 15 residues. CDR3 sequence reads: CASSRNRGGYNEQFF. The CDR3 coding sequence is TGTGCCAGCAGTCGTAACAGGGGGGGGTACAATGAGCAGTTCTTC. The whole variable domain, filled in from reference TRBV2 and TRBJ2-1, reads EPEVTQTPSHQVTQMGQEVILRCVPISNHLYFYWYRQILGQKVEFLVSFYNNEISEKSEIFDDQFSVERPDGSNFTLKIRSTKLEDSAMYFCASSRNRGGYNEQFFGPGTRLTVL.

For the CDR3, the DNA is TGCGCCAGCCGGATCGGACTAGCGACCGATGAGCAGTTCTTC. The encoded protein is CASRIGLATDEQFF. The chain recombines TRBV10-2 with TRBJ2-1; 9 positions agree with TRBD2. The V and J ends lost 8 bases and 8 bases, in that order; junction bases with no gene match: 10. This CDR3 has 14 residues. Germline lookup yields CDR1 WSHSY and CDR2 SAAADI.

With respect to this clone: The DNA is omitted, as the CDR3 cannot be located on it reliably, and the CDR3 follows TCRdb's listing. The chain carries TRBV12-1 and TRBJ2-1; the table's D call TRBD2 went unverified against the DNA. TRBV12-1 is flagged as a pseudogene. The CDR3 sequence runs 16 residues, both termini included. The CDR3 is CASSWASGSSYNEQFF.

This sequence joins TRBV7-9 and TRBJ2-2; D is perhaps TRBD1 or TRBD2 (5 bases each). The CDR3 has 14 residues. V was clipped by 4 bases and J by 5 bases, with 11 bases between them. Germline values: CDR1 SEHNR, CDR2 FQNEAQ (reference sequence). DNA of the CDR3: TGTGCCAGCAGCTCGGGGACGGAGACCGGGGAGCTGTTTTTT. Protein sequence: CASSSGTETGELFF. The full variable domain, with the rest looked up from reference TRBV7-9 and TRBJ2-2, is DTGVSQNPRHKITKRGQNVTFRCDPISEHNRLYWYRQTLGQGPEFLTYFQNEAQLEKSRLLSDRFSAERPKGSFSTLEIQRTEQGDSAMYLCASSSGTETGELFFGEGSRLTVL.

V gene TRBV6-1 combines with J gene TRBJ2-3; TRBD2 is a possible D gene (5 bases). The CDR3 runs to 14 residues. The germline CDR1 and CDR2 sequences are MNHNS and SASEGT. Trimming stripped 8 bases from V and 2 bases from J, with 14 bases between. Here the CDR3 reads CASRTEANTDTQYF. The CDR3 DNA follows: TGTGCCAGCCGGACGGAGGCAAACACAGATACGCAGTATTTT.